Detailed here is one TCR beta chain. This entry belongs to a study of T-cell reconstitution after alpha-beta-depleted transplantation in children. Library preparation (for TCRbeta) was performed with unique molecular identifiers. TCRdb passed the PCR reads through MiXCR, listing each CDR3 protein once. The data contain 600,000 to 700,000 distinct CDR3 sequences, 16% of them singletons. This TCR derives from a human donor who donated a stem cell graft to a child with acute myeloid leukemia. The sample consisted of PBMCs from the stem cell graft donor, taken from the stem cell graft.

CDR3 protein: CSARDNVPKVGGSEQFF. The CDR3 DNA sequence: TGCAGTGCTAGAGATAATGTCCCTAAGGTAGGGGGCAGTGAGCAGTTCTTC. The chain carries TRBV20-1 and TRBJ2-1; 7 nucleotides line up with TRBD1. Losses at the gene ends were 0 bases for V and 9 bases for J; bases not matched to a gene: 17. This CDR3 is built from 17 residues. Per the germline V gene, CDR1 is DFQATT and CDR2 is SNEGSKA (reference sequence).